Following are 20 T cell receptor beta chains from one sample sequenced in a study of blood T cell repertoires in COVID-19. Sequencing was performed with immunoSEQ multiplex PCR; in TCRdb, only in-frame clones are kept and a portion is missing. The sample lists under 50,000 clones; around 89% were seen once. The sample was peripheral blood. Receptors originate from a man aged 65 to 79 with active COVID-19.

This chain uses TRBV5-4 with TRBJ2-7; a possible D gene is TRBD2 (7 bases). V was clipped by 0 bases and J by 3 bases, with 13 bases between them. Germline lookup yields CDR1 SGHNT and CDR2 YYREEE (reference sequence). The CDR3 is 15 amino acids. The CDR3 nucleotides read TGTGCCAGCAGCTTGGGGCAGGGGACTAACTACGAGCAGTACTTC. It translates to CASSLGQGTNYEQYF.

The V and J genes are TRBV2 and TRBJ1-4; D gene unclear. Germline V gives CDR1 SNHLY, CDR2 FYNNEI. The CDR3 runs to 12 residues. V lost 9 bases to trimming and J lost 0 bases, with 5 bases between them. CDR3 loop: CASGSTNEKLFF. DNA for the CDR3: TGTGCCAGTGGCTCAACTAATGAAAAACTGTTTTTT.

The chain carries TRBV19 and TRBJ2-6; D call uncertain. The CDR3 runs to 15 residues. Germline V lookup: CDR1 LNHDA, CDR2 SQIVND (reference sequence). Deletions cut 7 bases from V and 3 bases from J, with 13 bases between. As DNA, the CDR3 is TGTGCCAGTACCCCTCTATTTGGTGGGGCCAACGTCCTGACTTTC. As protein: CASTPLFGGANVLTF.

The chain carries TRBV18 and TRBJ2-5; 9 positions match TRBD1. The CDR3 contains 15 residues. Trimming at V came to 2 bases and at J to 5 bases, leaving 6 bases not matched to a gene. Per the germline V gene, CDR1 is KGHSH and CDR2 is LQKENI. The CDR3 sequence is CASSPGDRDGETQYF. The CDR3, as DNA: TGTGCCAGCTCACCAGGGGACAGGGACGGGGAGACCCAGTACTTC.

In DNA, the CDR3 is TGCAGCGTTGTTCTGGCAGGGTATGACCATGAGCAGTTCTTC. Protein product: CSVVLAGYDHEQFF. The chain carries TRBV29-1 and TRBJ2-1; a weak D match, TRBD1 (5 bases). Germline CDR1 and CDR2: SQVTM and ANQGSEA. Trimming shortened V by 4 bases and J by 8 bases, and 18 bases separated the two germline ends. This CDR3 has 14 residues.

The J gene is TRBJ2-3, the V gene TRBV18; 10 nucleotides match TRBD2. The CDR3 is 17 amino acids. V gave up 1 base and J gave up 2 bases; unmatched junction bases: 6. The germline V gene encodes CDR1 KGHSH and CDR2 LQKENI. The CDR3 here is CASSPRASGGLTDTQYF. Written as DNA, the CDR3 is TGTGCCAGCTCACCACGAGCTAGCGGGGGCCTCACAGATACGCAGTATTTT.

The rearrangement uses TRBV25-1 and TRBJ2-5, with TRBD2 matching over 10 bases. Trimming at V came to 2 bases and at J to 4 bases, leaving 7 bases not matched to a gene. The V gene's germline CDR1 is MGHDK and CDR2 SYGVNS. This CDR3 is 16 amino acids long. DNA for the CDR3: TGTGCCAGCAGTGAACGAGCGGGGGGGATTGGAGAGACCCAGTACTTC. Its translation is CASSERAGGIGETQYF.

This clone was seen just once. J is TRBJ1-6 and V is TRBV14, with D uncertain. The CDR3 extends over 14 amino acids. The germline V gene encodes CDR1 SGHDN and CDR2 FVKESK. V was shortened by 3 bases and J by 5 bases, with 8 bases between the two germline ends. CDR3 amino acids: CASSQRHHNSPLHF. CDR3 nucleotides: TGTGCCAGCAGCCAGCGACACCATAATTCACCCCTCCACTTT.

V and J are TRBV27 and TRBJ2-5; tentative D call: TRBD2 (7 bases). Germline V CDR1 and CDR2: MNHEY, SMNVEV (reference sequence). This CDR3 is 16 amino acids long. Between the trimmed V and J ends, which lost 0 bases and 5 bases, there was a span of 16 bases. CDR3 DNA sequence: TGTGCCAGCAGTTTATCGAGGGGGGGCCTGAGGGAGACCCAGTACTTC. This codes for CASSLSRGGLRETQYF.

The V and J genes are TRBV20-1 and TRBJ1-2, with 8 bases matching TRBD1. With 3 bases clipped from V and 7 bases from J, the junction kept 10 bases outside the gene matches. The CDR3 sequence is 14 residues long. CDR1 is DFQATT, CDR2 SNEGSKA, per germline (reference sequence). CDR3 coding DNA: TGCAGTGCTAGTGAATGGGGAGACAGGGGTGGCTACACCTTC. Translated, it gives CSASEWGDRGGYTF.

This clone was counted only a few times. The V and J genes are TRBV4-1 and TRBJ2-2; 11 bases align to TRBD2. Germline V gene data show CDR1 as MGHRA and CDR2 as YSYEKL. Trimming removed 1 base from V and 0 bases from J; junction bases left unmatched: 1. The CDR3 runs 17 residues. As DNA, the CDR3 is TGCGCCAGCAGCCAAGTGGGACTAGCGGCGAACACCGGGGAGCTGTTTTTT. It specifies CASSQVGLAANTGELFF.

This sequence joins TRBV19 and TRBJ1-2, with D unresolved. Germline CDR1 LNHDA, CDR2 SQIVND (reference sequence). This CDR3 has 14 residues. Trimming removed 1 base at V and 0 bases at J, with 6 bases between. CDR3 nucleotides: TGTGCCAGTAGTATAGCTCCAGCTAACTATGGCTACACCTTC. This sequence encodes CASSIAPANYGYTF.

This rearrangement joins TRBV7-2 to TRBJ2-1, with 12 bases lining up with TRBD2. In germline, CDR1 is SGHTA, CDR2 FQGNSA. The CDR3 totals 16 residues. V gave up 5 bases and J gave up 5 bases; unmatched junction bases: 7. The DNA for the CDR3 is TGTGCCAGCAGCCCCACCCCTAGCGGGGGGGACAATGAGCAGTTCTTC. Translating it yields CASSPTPSGGDNEQFF.

This sequence joins TRBV25-1 and TRBJ1-2; no definite D call. Germline-derived CDR1 and CDR2 are MGHDK and SYGVNS. The CDR3 covers 15 residues. Trimming cost V 1 base and J 6 bases, with 15 bases left between them. The CDR3 DNA sequence: TGTGCCAGCAGTGAATTCCCCGAGGGTTCGCATGGCTACACCTTC. Translating gives CASSEFPEGSHGYTF.

The CDR3 bases are TGCGCCAGCAGCCAACCCCCCCGGGGAGATAATTCACCCCTCCACTTT. Its translation: CASSQPPRGDNSPLHF. The rearrangement uses TRBV4-1 and TRBJ1-6; unclear D gene. The CDR3 spans 16 residues. Germline V gene data show CDR1 as MGHRA and CDR2 as YSYEKL. Deletions cut 2 bases from V and 5 bases from J, with 13 bases between.

V and J are TRBV3-1 (or the pseudogene TRBV3-2) and TRBJ2-1, with 7 bases matching TRBD2. The CDR3 has 13 residues. CDR1 is LGHDT and CDR2 is YNNKEL in the germline V gene (reference sequence). The junction had 6 bases not matched to a gene; V was cut back by 5 bases and J by 8 bases. In DNA form, the CDR3 reads TGTGCCAGCAGCTTCGGGGGGATCTATGAGCAGTTCTTC. This encodes CASSFGGIYEQFF.

The chain combines TRBV7-9 with TRBJ2-1, with unresolved D. The V gene lost 0 bases and the J gene lost 0 bases, with 12 bases spanning the gap. This CDR3 region has 17 residues. The germline CDR1 and CDR2 sequences are SEHNR and FQNEAQ (reference sequence). The CDR3: CASSLALGGDSYNEQFF. CDR3 nucleotide sequence: TGTGCCAGCAGCTTAGCGCTTGGCGGTGACTCCTACAATGAGCAGTTCTTC.

The CDR3, as DNA: TGTGCCAGCAGCCCAATTCGGTTGTTTTTT. It yields the protein CASSPIRLFF. The chain has TRBV27 and TRBJ2-2, with unresolved D. Germline V gene sequence: CDR1 MNHEY, CDR2 SMNVEV (reference sequence). The CDR3 has 10 residues. V lost 6 bases, J lost 15 bases, and 11 bases lay in between.

The V and J genes are TRBV7-6 and TRBJ2-5; D unresolved. Germline loops: CDR1 SGHVS, CDR2 FNYEAQ. The CDR3 contains 14 residues. V was trimmed by 6 bases and J by 5 bases, leaving 16 bases between them. The CDR3 bases are TGTGCCAGCAGTTACAACCCCGCACAGGAGACCCAGTACTTC. Translated, it gives CASSYNPAQETQYF.

The chain combines TRBV18 with TRBJ1-2, with 7 bases lining up with TRBD1. The CDR3 is 14 amino acids. J lost 6 bases, V lost 2 bases, and 6 bases had no gene match. Per the germline V gene, CDR1 is KGHSH and CDR2 is LQKENI. CDR3 amino acids: CASSPETGPDGYTF. The CDR3 DNA is TGTGCCAGCTCACCAGAGACAGGGCCTGATGGCTACACCTTC.